This entry lists 2 T cell receptor beta chains sequenced from one sample in a study of cytotoxic CD8 clonotypes in ibrutinib-treated CLL. Some clones are missing from TCRdb's copy, which holds only in-frame ones; the method was immunoSEQ multiplex PCR. Of about 86,000 clones listed, more than 70% are singletons. Here the sequenced sample was PBMCs, taken before ibrutinib treatment. The source of these receptors is a human donor with chronic lymphocytic leukemia.

The genes are TRBV5-1 and TRBJ2-7; TRBD1 is a possible D gene (6 bases). The CDR3 extends over 15 amino acids. Between the trimmed V and J ends, which lost 4 bases and 0 bases, there was a span of 14 bases. Germline CDR1 and CDR2: SGHRS and YFSETQ. The CDR3 region is CASSENTGSSYEQYF. Written as DNA, the CDR3 is TGCGCCAGCAGCGAGAACACAGGGAGCTCCTACGAGCAGTACTTC.

The chain recombines TRBV19 with TRBJ1-4; D gene ambiguous. V was shortened by 3 bases and J by 0 bases, with 11 bases between the two germline ends. Germline CDR1 and CDR2: LNHDA and SQIVND (reference sequence). The CDR3 is 16 amino acids. This CDR3 is CASSIGRQATNEKLFF. The CDR3 nucleotides are TGTGCCAGTAGTATTGGACGGCAGGCAACTAATGAAAAACTGTTTTTT.